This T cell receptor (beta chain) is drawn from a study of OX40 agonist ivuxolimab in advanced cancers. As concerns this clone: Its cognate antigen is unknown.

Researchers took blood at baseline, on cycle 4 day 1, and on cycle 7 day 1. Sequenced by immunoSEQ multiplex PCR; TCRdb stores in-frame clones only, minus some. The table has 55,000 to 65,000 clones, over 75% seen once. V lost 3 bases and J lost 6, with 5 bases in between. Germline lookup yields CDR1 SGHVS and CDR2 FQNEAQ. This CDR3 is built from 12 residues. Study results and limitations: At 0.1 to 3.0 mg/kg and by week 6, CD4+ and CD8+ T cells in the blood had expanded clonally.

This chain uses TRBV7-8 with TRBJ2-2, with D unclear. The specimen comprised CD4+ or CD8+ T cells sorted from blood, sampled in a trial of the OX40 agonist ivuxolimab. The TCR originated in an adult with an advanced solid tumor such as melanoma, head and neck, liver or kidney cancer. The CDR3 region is CASSFPPGELFF. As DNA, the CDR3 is TGTGCCAGCAGCTTTCCTCCCGGGGAGCTGTTTTTT.